This T cell receptor (beta chain) was documented in a study of cytotoxic CD8 clonotypes in ibrutinib-treated CLL. The method was immunoSEQ multiplex PCR; TCRdb's version includes in-frame clones alone and lacks a portion of them. Of around 310,000 clones in the sample, just under 80% were seen once. This sequence originates from a human donor with chronic lymphocytic leukemia. Sample: PBMCs, taken before ibrutinib treatment.

CDR3 coding DNA: TGCGCCAGCAGCCAAGCCGGGCCAGGGGGCTATGGCTACACCTTC. Its protein product is CASSQAGPGGYGYTF. V usage is TRBV4-1 and J usage is TRBJ1-2, with 7 bases fitting TRBD1. Trimming removed 1 base from V and 4 bases from J; junction bases left unmatched: 6. Germline V gene data show CDR1 as MGHRA and CDR2 as YSYEKL. The CDR3 loop spans 15 amino acids.